This T cell receptor beta chain comes out of a study of cytomegalovirus exposure and HLA in healthy donors. Across the study: Among the approximately 400 genotyped donors, 81% were placed in the Caucasian-associated ancestry cluster.

It was with 60 Vbeta and 13 Jbeta primers that the PCR ran. Profiled with immunoSEQ multiplex PCR; TCRdb holds only in-frame clones, not every one. The sample includes about 130,000 clones, around 77% of them seen just once. Per germline, CDR1 SEHNR and CDR2 FQNEAQ (reference sequence). The CDR3 loop spans 16 amino acids. V lost 4 bases and J lost 6; bases outside the gene matches: 10. Donors in the study were healthy people who gave bone marrow. This chain connects TRBV7-9 to TRBJ2-2; 8 bases are shared with TRBD1. The sample consisted of PBMCs. This sequence was found in a man aged 25-45 years in good health and CMV-seronegative. The chain's CDR3 is CASSWPGQAFPGELFF. CDR3 DNA sequence: TGTGCCAGCAGCTGGCCGGGACAGGCTTTCCCCGGGGAGCTGTTTTTT.